Listed here are 31 T cell receptor beta chains from one sample, sequenced in a study of CD8+ T cells in alopecia areata (dated by TCRdb to 2017 to 2018). The library was obtained by the immunoSEQ multiplex PCR assay. RNA was extracted from all samples and reverse transcribed into cDNA, which served as template for TCR sequencing. Drawn from immuneACCESS, this table holds only the in-frame rearrangements with V and J called that TCRdb kept. Clones are partly lost; checked studies trace under half to an unresolved V gene and leave the rest unexplained. Across this sample there are 190,000 or so clones, with about 60% seen only once. Around 12% of the sample is in the top ten clones. Reading the label with the study, this specimen's time point is: around 24 weeks on oral tofacitinib. What this sample's treatment or condition label stands for: oral pan-JAK inhibitor, 5-10 mg twice daily. This specimen was CD8+ T cells sorted from blood, taken at week 24, from a patient treated with tofacitinib. All receptors derive from a human donor with alopecia areata.

The chain couples TRBV29-1 to TRBJ1-2; no definite D call. CDR1 is SQVTM, CDR2 ANQGSEA, per germline. Deletions cut 1 base from V and 5 bases from J, with 11 bases between. There are 13 residues in the CDR3. CDR3 nucleotide sequence: TGCAGCGTTGAAGTGGTAGAGAGTTATGGCTACACCTTC. Translated, it gives CSVEVVESYGYTF.

This chain connects TRBV5-1 to TRBJ2-5; D call uncertain. Germline V gene lookup returns CDR1 SGHRS and CDR2 YFSETQ. Trimming shortened V by 0 bases and J by 3 bases, and 15 bases separated the two germline ends. The CDR3 loop spans 16 amino acids. The CDR3 coding sequence is TGCGCCAGCAGCTTGGGAGGAGACCTCCAGGAAGAGACCCAGTACTTC. Translation gives CASSLGGDLQEETQYF.

In this sample, this clone turned up once. The chain uses TRBV23-1 and TRBJ2-7, with 7 bases matching TRBD1. TRBV23-1 is treated as an ORF (open reading frame) with a function not yet certain. V shed 10 bases and J 0 bases; nucleotides not matched to a gene: 6. The CDR3 is 13 amino acids. The CDR3 DNA sequence: TGCGCCACCAGGACAGGCAGCTCCTACGAGCAGTACTTC. Translation: CATRTGSSYEQYF.

V usage is TRBV23-1 and J usage is TRBJ2-5; 8 bases line up with TRBD1. Being an ORF, TRBV23-1 has a function that is uncertain. There are 18 residues in the CDR3. Trimming cost V 0 bases and J 7 bases; bases outside gene matches: 16. CDR3 bases: TGCGCCAGCAGTCAATCATTTCCGGGACAGGATAGAGAGTGGACCCAGTACTTC. Translated: CASSQSFPGQDREWTQYF.

The chain has TRBV9 and TRBJ2-2; TRBD2 agrees at 8 bases. With 0 bases clipped from V and 6 bases from J, the junction kept 4 bases outside the gene matches. The germline V gene has CDR1 SGDLS and CDR2 YYNGEE. CDR3 length: 15 residues. The CDR3 spells CASSVDAGGAGELFF. CDR3 in DNA: TGTGCCAGCAGCGTAGATGCGGGGGGTGCCGGGGAGCTGTTTTTT.

The chain carries TRBV19 and TRBJ1-6; D is uncertain. V was clipped by 3 bases and J by 7 bases, with 10 bases between them. The CDR3 is 14 residues long. Germline-derived CDR1 and CDR2 are LNHDA and SQIVND (reference sequence). The CDR3 DNA is TGTGCCAGTAGTATTCAATATGGGAATTCACCCCTCCACTTT. Its protein product is CASSIQYGNSPLHF.

This clone was found a few times. The chain employs TRBV27 and TRBJ1-4; D possibly corresponds to TRBD1 (5 bases). This CDR3 comprises 13 residues. The V end was cut by 2 bases, the J end by 10 bases, with 11 bases between. Germline V gives CDR1 MNHEY, CDR2 SMNVEV (reference sequence). The CDR3 sequence: CASSLRQGGKLFF. The CDR3 DNA follows: TGTGCCAGCAGTTTAAGGCAGGGTGGAAAACTGTTTTTT.

As concerns this clone: Sequence at one end of the junction differs from germline and may be a read error. The chain joins TRBV29-1 to TRBJ2-1; TRBD2 is a possible D gene (5 bases). Germline-derived CDR1 and CDR2 are SQVTM and ANQGSEA. The CDR3 consists of 13 residues. This CDR3 reads CSVEEPLEGTYLF. CDR3 sequence (DNA): TGCAGCGTTGAAGAGCCTTTAGAGGGAACCTACCTCTTC.

This clone came up a few times. CDR3 protein: CSVEGTGSGETQYF. The DNA of the CDR3 is TGCAGCGTTGAGGGGACAGGGTCAGGAGAGACCCAGTACTTC. This chain joins TRBV29-1 and TRBJ2-5; 9 nucleotides line up with TRBD1. The CDR3 length is 14 residues. CDR1 is SQVTM and CDR2 is ANQGSEA in the germline V gene. V shed 3 bases, J shed 4 bases, and the junction held 6 bases outside the gene matches.

This clone was observed a few times. The V gene is TRBV7-9, the J gene TRBJ1-6, with 7 nucleotides matching TRBD1. Germline values: CDR1 SEHNR, CDR2 FQNEAQ (reference sequence). CDR3 length equals 12 residues. V lost 6 bases, J lost 13 bases, and 6 bases stayed unmatched. This CDR3 is CASSRDRAPLHF. The CDR3 DNA follows: TGTGCCAGCAGTAGAGACAGGGCGCCCCTCCACTTT. The variable domain in full, with the rest retrieved from reference TRBV7-9 and TRBJ1-6, is DTGVSQNPRHKITKRGQNVTFRCDPISEHNRLYWYRQTLGQGPEFLTYFQNEAQLEKSRLLSDRFSAERPKGSFSTLEIQRTEQGDSAMYLCASSRDRAPLHFGNGTRLTVT.

This chain links TRBV6-5 with TRBJ2-4; 12 bases agree with TRBD1. The CDR3 extends over 14 amino acids. Germline CDR1 reads MNHEY; CDR2 reads SVGAGI. The V gene end was trimmed by 6 bases and the J gene end by 8 bases; junction bases not matched to a gene: 5. This CDR3 is CASSPGQGAYIQYF. The CDR3 bases are TGTGCCAGCAGCCCGGGACAGGGGGCGTACATTCAGTACTTC.

The gene calls are TRBV19 and TRBJ1-5; 10 nucleotides match TRBD1. Losses at the gene ends were 5 bases for V and 3 bases for J; bases not matched to a gene: 13. The CDR3 is 18 residues long. The V gene's germline CDR1 is LNHDA and CDR2 SQIVND (reference sequence). CDR3 DNA: TGTGCCAGTAGTCGGGGGGGACAGGGGTTCACTATCAATCAGCCCCAGCATTTT. Translation: CASSRGGQGFTINQPQHF.

The V and J genes are TRBV5-1 and TRBJ2-7; D not certain. Germline loops: CDR1 SGHRS, CDR2 YFSETQ. V was pared by 7 bases and J by 5 bases, with 10 bases between. The CDR3 extends over 11 amino acids. The CDR3 reads CASGFSDEQYF. Here the CDR3 DNA reads TGCGCCAGCGGATTTTCCGACGAGCAGTACTTC. Variable domain in full (rest from reference TRBV5-1 and TRBJ2-7): KAGVTQTPRYLIKTRGQQVTLSCSPISGHRSVSWYQQTPGQGLQFLFEYFSETQRNKGNFPGRFSGRQFSNSRSEMNVSTLELGDSALYLCASGFSDEQYFGPGTRLTVT.

The rearrangement joins TRBV9 to TRBJ2-5; unclear D gene. Germline V gives CDR1 SGDLS, CDR2 YYNGEE. Trimming cost V 3 bases and J 2 bases, with 11 bases left between them. The CDR3 length is 14 residues. DNA for the CDR3: TGTGCCAGCAGCGCGCCAGTAAGTCAAGAGACCCAGTACTTC. This codes for CASSAPVSQETQYF.

This clone has just one count. The V and J genes are TRBV2 and TRBJ2-1; 9 positions match TRBD2. CDR1 and CDR2 from the germline V gene are SNHLY and FYNNEI. V dropped 5 bases and J dropped 4; count of bases not matched to a gene: 3. The CDR3 sequence is 14 residues long. CDR3: CASSSGGPYNEQFF. Written as DNA, the CDR3 is TGTGCCAGCAGTAGCGGGGGGCCTTACAATGAGCAGTTCTTC.

In the case of this clone: Different DNA sequences within this sample yield the same CDR3. J is TRBJ2-1 and V is TRBV30; unclear D gene. The CDR3 runs to 11 residues. Germline V CDR1 and CDR2: GTSNPN, SVGIG (reference sequence). V lost 0 bases, J lost 7 bases, and 4 bases lay in between. The CDR3 nucleotides are TGTGCCTGGAGTGTAAGAAATGAGCAGTTCTTC. This codes for CAWSVRNEQFF.

This chain links TRBV5-6 with TRBJ2-1; D not resolved. The germline V and J ends were trimmed by 0 bases and 7 bases, with 5 bases remaining between them. There are 12 residues in the CDR3. Looked up from germline, CDR1 is SGHDT and CDR2 is YYEEEE. The DNA of the CDR3 is TGTGCCAGCAGCTTGGCAGCTAATGAGCAGTTCTTC. It is translated as CASSLAANEQFF.

The chain recombines TRBV19 with TRBJ2-1, with TRBD1 matching over 7 bases. V dropped 1 base and J dropped 8; count of bases not matched to a gene: 5. Germline V gene sequence: CDR1 LNHDA, CDR2 SQIVND (reference sequence). The CDR3 covers 14 residues. The CDR3 loop is CASSIVKGAHEQFF. The CDR3 DNA follows: TGTGCCAGTAGTATAGTCAAGGGGGCCCATGAGCAGTTCTTC.

The chain combines TRBV27 with TRBJ1-5; D may be TRBD1 (5 bases). The V gene lost 1 base and the J gene lost 4 bases, with 14 bases spanning the gap. This CDR3 is 16 amino acids long. Germline lookup yields CDR1 MNHEY and CDR2 SMNVEV (reference sequence). In DNA, the CDR3 is TGTGCCAGCAGTTTATATGCAGGGACCCTGAATCAGCCCCAGCATTTT. Its protein is CASSLYAGTLNQPQHF.

The chain couples TRBV30 to TRBJ1-3; TRBD1 matches 8 bases. There are 18 residues in the CDR3. V shed 1 base and J 1 base; nucleotides not matched to a gene: 12. Looked up from germline, CDR1 is GTSNPN and CDR2 is SVGIG (reference sequence). The CDR3 region is CAWSEGTAGGASGNTIYF. The CDR3, as DNA: TGTGCCTGGAGTGAAGGGACGGCAGGGGGCGCGTCTGGAAACACCATATATTTT. Filled out from reference TRBV30 and TRBJ1-3, the complete variable domain reads SQTIHQWPATLVQPVGSPLSLECTVEGTSNPNLYWYRQAAGRGLQLLFYSVGIGQISSEVPQNLSASRPQDRQFILSSKKLLLSDSGFYLCAWSEGTAGGASGNTIYFGEGSWLTVV.

This clone was seen a few times. The gene calls are TRBV27 and TRBJ2-1; D gene unclear. V lost 6 bases, J lost 6 bases, and 12 bases lay in between. Germline CDR1 is MNHEY and CDR2 is SMNVEV (reference sequence). The CDR3 consists of 13 residues. CDR3 bases: TGTGCCAGCAGCCTTCGGCCAGTCAATGAGCAGTTCTTC. This encodes CASSLRPVNEQFF.

V usage is TRBV5-6 and J usage is TRBJ2-1, with 7 bases fitting TRBD1. Germline V gene lookup returns CDR1 SGHDT and CDR2 YYEEEE. This CDR3 comprises 14 residues. J lost 3 bases, V lost 4 bases, and 4 bases had no gene match. The CDR3 nucleotides read TGTGCCAGCAGCCAGGACAGGATCTACAATGAGCAGTTCTTC. Its protein product is CASSQDRIYNEQFF.

The genes are TRBV13 and TRBJ1-4; no firm D call. V lost 5 bases, J lost 8 bases, and 12 bases lay in between. This CDR3 comprises 13 residues. Germline CDR1 and CDR2: PRHDT and FYEKMQ (reference sequence). The CDR3 DNA reads TGTGCCAGCAGCGCTGGGATCGGAGAAAAACTGTTTTTT. Its translation is CASSAGIGEKLFF.

As regards this clone: Other nucleotide sequences from this sample produce the same CDR3. The chain recombines TRBV11-2 with TRBJ2-3; tentatively, D is TRBD1 (5 bases). V lost 6 bases, J lost 5 bases, and 9 bases lay in between. Germline CDR1 is SGHAT and CDR2 is FQNNGV. CDR3 length: 12 amino acids. The DNA for the CDR3 is TGTGCCAGCAGTCTAGGGGTAGATACGCAGTATTTT. It is translated as CASSLGVDTQYF.

This clone was seen only a few times. The genes are TRBV7-2 and TRBJ2-1; the D gene is possibly TRBD2 (6 bases). This CDR3 has 17 amino acids. The germline V and J ends were trimmed by 4 bases and 5 bases, with 21 bases remaining between them. CDR1 SGHTA and CDR2 FQGNSA come from the germline V gene. This chain's CDR3 is CASSSTADGTLNNEQFF. DNA of the CDR3: TGTGCCAGCAGCTCAACGGCCGACGGGACTCTAAACAATGAGCAGTTCTTC.

This chain joins TRBV5-1 and TRBJ2-7, with 9 bases that match TRBD1. V was clipped by 5 bases and J by 2 bases; unmatched bases: 11. The CDR3 totals 16 residues. CDR1 and CDR2 from the germline V gene are SGHRS and YFSETQ. The CDR3 spells CASRDQTGGVPYEQYF. CDR3 coding DNA: TGCGCCAGCAGAGACCAGACAGGGGGGGTCCCCTACGAGCAGTACTTC.

This chain joins TRBV4-1 and TRBJ2-3; 13 bases are a match to TRBD2. The CDR3 loop spans 19 amino acids. CDR1 and CDR2 (germline): MGHRA, YSYEKL. The trim removed 4 bases at V and 0 bases at J, leaving 10 bases unmatched. The CDR3 is CASSLSILAGGISTDTQYF. Written as DNA, the CDR3 is TGCGCCAGCAGCCTCAGTATACTAGCGGGGGGGATTAGCACAGATACGCAGTATTTT.

V and J are TRBV2 and TRBJ1-6; no clear D. Germline CDR1 and CDR2: SNHLY and FYNNEI. The V and J ends lost 2 bases and 6 bases respectively, with 14 bases between them. The CDR3 is 16 residues long. CDR3 residues: CASSERAESLNSPLHF. In DNA, the CDR3 is TGTGCCAGCAGTGAAAGGGCAGAAAGCCTTAATTCACCCCTCCACTTT.

This clone was seen just once. J is TRBJ1-2 and V is TRBV5-1, with 9 bases aligning to TRBD1. Germline values: CDR1 SGHRS, CDR2 YFSETQ. After removal of 4 bases from V and 6 bases from J, the junction contained 13 bases not matched to a gene. The CDR3 loop spans 16 amino acids. The CDR3 reads CASSLKGGQGRNGYTF. In nucleotides, the CDR3 is TGCGCCAGCAGCCTGAAAGGAGGACAGGGGAGGAATGGCTACACCTTC.

The V gene is TRBV15, the J gene TRBJ1-5; 7 bases match TRBD1. Germline CDR1 LNHNV, CDR2 YYDKDF (reference sequence). J lost 2 bases, V lost 9 bases, and 4 bases had no gene match. CDR3 size: 13 residues. The CDR3: CATGGAGNQPQHF. The CDR3 region has the DNA TGTGCCACAGGGGGCGCGGGCAATCAGCCCCAGCATTTT.

This clone was detected once. This chain joins TRBV7-9 and TRBJ1-5; tentatively, D is TRBD1 (5 bases). Trimming took off 7 bases at V and 7 bases at J, with 14 bases between the two ends. The CDR3 length is 13 residues. From germline, CDR1 is SEHNR and CDR2 FQNEAQ (reference sequence). The CDR3 bases are TGTGCCAGCACTGGAGGTGGGGCGCAGCCCCAGCATTTT. Translating gives CASTGGGAQPQHF.